A selection of T cell receptor beta chains follows, all from one sample in a study of CD8 T cells in Susac syndrome. TCRdb ran MiXCR on the immunoSEQ multiplex PCR reads and lists one entry per CDR3 protein. The sample yields tens of thousands of distinct CDR3 sequences, 90% to 95% seen once. Input material: CD8+ T cells from PBMCs. The receptors here all came from a human donor in good health. The CDR3 runs from the conserved cysteine through the conserved F or W. D genes are given only for firm matches. Only some rows state a clone size, as once, few, many or a class for expanded clones.

V gene	clone size	D gene	J gene	CDR3 DNA	CDR3 protein
TRBV11-2	once	-	TRBJ1-1	TGTGCCAGCAGCTCTAGGGAGGATGAAGCTTTCTTT	CASSSREDEAFF
TRBV6-4	-	TRBD1	TRBJ1-1	TGTGCCAGCAGTGACTCTCCGGGACAGGGGAACACTGAAGCTTTCTTT	CASSDSPGQGNTEAFF
TRBV3-1	-	TRBD1	TRBJ2-7	TGTGCCAGCAGCCAAGATCCGGGACAGTTCTACGAGCAGTACTTC	CASSQDPGQFYEQYF
TRBV30	-	-	TRBJ2-3	TGTGCCTGGAGTCACAGCGCCGGAGGAGATACGCAGTATTTT	CAWSHSAGGDTQYF
TRBV19	once	TRBD1	TRBJ1-2	TGTGCCAGTAGTCTTCGCCCCGGACAGGGAAGCTATGGCTACACCTTC	CASSLRPGQGSYGYTF
TRBV3-1	-	TRBD2	TRBJ2-5	TGTGCCAGCAGCCAAGTAATGGGACTAGCGGGACAGGAGACCCAGTACTTC	CASSQVMGLAGQETQYF
TRBV27	-	TRBD1	TRBJ2-1	TGTGCCACCGGCCTGACAGGGGTTTACAATGAGCAGTTCTTC	CATGLTGVYNEQFF
TRBV4-1	-	TRBD2	TRBJ2-1	TGCGCCAGCAGCCAGACTAGCGGGAGGACAAATGAGCAGTTCTTC	CASSQTSGRTNEQFF
TRBV13	-	-	TRBJ1-2	TGTGCCAGCAGCCCAGCTAACTATGGCTACACCTTC	CASSPANYGYTF
TRBV18	-	TRBD1	TRBJ1-5	TGTGCCAGCGCGGATGACAGGGGCTATAGCAATCAGCCCCAGCATTTT	CASADDRGYSNQPQHF
TRBV6-5	once	TRBD1	TRBJ2-5	TGTGCCAGCAGTTACTCGGTAACAGGGGCTGTAGAGACCCAGTACTTC	CASSYSVTGAVETQYF
TRBV30	-	TRBD1	TRBJ1-1	TGTGCCTGGACCATCGGACCTGGGACAGGCACTGAAGCTTTCTTT	CAWTIGPGTGTEAFF
TRBV5-1	-	-	TRBJ1-2	TGCGCCAGCAGCTCCAACCCGGGGGGCGGAGAAGTTTGGTATGGCTACACCTTC	CASSSNPGGGEVWYGYTF
TRBV7-2	-	-	TRBJ2-7	TGTGCCAGCAGCCCAGGGGGGATAGGGTACGAGCAGTACTTC	CASSPGGIGYEQYF
TRBV12-3/TRBV12-4	-	-	TRBJ2-1	TGTGCCAGCAGCATGGGGGGTTATGAGCAGTTCTTC	CASSMGGYEQFF
TRBV12-3/TRBV12-4	-	-	TRBJ1-2	TGTGCCAGCAGTTTGCGGGTATCCAACTATGGCTACACCTTC	CASSLRVSNYGYTF
TRBV13	-	-	TRBJ1-1	TGTGCCAGCAGCTTCCCGAACACTGAAGCTTTCTTT	CASSFPNTEAFF
TRBV7-2	-	-	TRBJ2-7	TGTGCCAGCAGCTTAGGGCCAGCGACCTCAACCTACGAGCAGTACTTC	CASSLGPATSTYEQYF
TRBV7-9	-	-	TRBJ2-7	TGTGCCAGCAGCTTAGGGCAGTCAGCCTCCTACGAGCAGTACTTC	CASSLGQSASYEQYF
TRBV7-8	-	TRBD2	TRBJ2-7	TGTGCCAGCAGCTTAGGTGGGACTAGCGCCTACGAGCAGTACTTC	CASSLGGTSAYEQYF
TRBV20-1	-	TRBD2	TRBJ2-7	TGCAGTGTTCCGCGGGAGGACTCCTACGAGCAGTACTTC	CSVPREDSYEQYF
TRBV19	-	TRBD1	TRBJ2-7	TGTGCCAGTAGTGGACCGGGACAGGGGACCATGGAGCAGTACTTC	CASSGPGQGTMEQYF